This passage covers 8 T cell receptor beta chains from one sample sequenced in a study of blood T cell repertoires in COVID-19. Assay: immunoSEQ multiplex PCR; the TCRdb copy retains only in-frame clones and omits some. This sample carries some 200,000 clones, under 85% of them seen once, and the ten largest clones take over 0.95%. Sequencing was carried out using peripheral blood. The receptors stem from a woman between 25 and 40 years old with COVID-19, enrolled during active disease.

This chain links TRBV2 with TRBJ2-5, with a possible D match to TRBD2 (6 bases). Trimming shortened V by 5 bases and J by 5 bases, and 15 bases separated the two germline ends. This CDR3 has 14 amino acids. Germline V lookup: CDR1 SNHLY, CDR2 FYNNEI. CDR3 loop: CASSWDSNGETQYF. Written as DNA, the CDR3 is TGTGCCAGCAGTTGGGACTCCAACGGGGAGACCCAGTACTTC. Full variable domain (remainder filled in from reference TRBV2 and TRBJ2-5): EPEVTQTPSHQVTQMGQEVILRCVPISNHLYFYWYRQILGQKVEFLVSFYNNEISEKSEIFDDQFSVERPDGSNFTLKIRSTKLEDSAMYFCASSWDSNGETQYFGPGTRLLVL.

The V call is TRBV4-2, the J call TRBJ2-3; 14 nucleotides align to TRBD2. Germline lookup yields CDR1 LGHNA and CDR2 YNFKEQ. The CDR3 has 16 amino acids. J lost 5 bases, V lost 2 bases, and 3 bases had no gene match. CDR3 nucleotide sequence: TGTGCCAGCAGCCAACGACTAGCGGGAGGGGAAGATACGCAGTATTTT. This encodes CASSQRLAGGEDTQYF.

The rearrangement uses TRBV30 and TRBJ1-3; TRBD1 matches at 9 bases. After removal of 3 bases from V and 1 base from J, the junction contained 1 base not matched to a gene. Looked up from germline, CDR1 is GTSNPN and CDR2 is SVGIG (reference sequence). This CDR3 comprises 14 residues. Here the CDR3 reads CAWRQGASGNTIYF. The CDR3 bases are TGTGCCTGGAGACAGGGGGCGTCTGGAAACACCATATATTTT.

This chain connects TRBV20-1 to TRBJ2-7; no clear D gene. This CDR3 is built from 18 residues. The V end lost 3 bases, the J end lost 0 bases, and 24 bases lay between the germline ends. The germline V gene encodes CDR1 DFQATT and CDR2 SNEGSKA (reference sequence). CDR3 amino acids: CSASKEGSRRLFSYEQYF. In DNA form, the CDR3 reads TGCAGTGCTAGTAAAGAAGGATCACGGCGGCTCTTCTCCTACGAGCAGTACTTC.

Only one count was recorded for this clone. The same CDR3 arises from other DNA sequences in this sample as well. The chain employs TRBV30 and TRBJ1-2; D might be TRBD1 (5 bases). This CDR3 contains 13 residues. Germline lookup yields CDR1 GTSNPN and CDR2 SVGIG (reference sequence). The V and J ends lost 2 bases and 2 bases respectively, with 9 bases between them. CDR3 sequence (DNA): TGTGCCTGGAGTAGGGGTCAGAACTATGGCTACACCTTC. Encoded protein: CAWSRGQNYGYTF.

The chain recombines TRBV5-1 with TRBJ2-5; 8 bases agree with TRBD2. The CDR3 contains 16 residues. With V trimmed by 4 bases and J by 3 bases, 11 bases remained unmatched. Germline lookup yields CDR1 SGHRS and CDR2 YFSETQ. The CDR3 reads CASSPRNGRAKETQYF. In DNA, the CDR3 is TGCGCCAGCAGCCCCCGTAACGGGAGGGCGAAAGAGACCCAGTACTTC.

V gene TRBV6-1 combines with J gene TRBJ1-3; D is unresolved. Trimming left V 4 bases short and J 0 bases short, with 13 bases between. The CDR3 runs 16 residues. The germline V gene encodes CDR1 MNHNS and CDR2 SASEGT. In nucleotides, the CDR3 is TGTGCCAGCAGTGTTTTCGCACACGACTCTGGAAACACCATATATTTT. Translating gives CASSVFAHDSGNTIYF.

V usage is TRBV6-6 and J usage is TRBJ1-1, with 7 bases that match TRBD1. V gave up 6 bases and J gave up 7 bases; unmatched junction bases: 5. CDR3 size: 12 residues. The germline V gene encodes CDR1 MNHNY and CDR2 SVGAGI (reference sequence). The CDR3 protein is CASRGQRFEAFF. Here the CDR3 DNA reads TGTGCCAGCAGGGGACAGAGATTTGAAGCTTTCTTT.